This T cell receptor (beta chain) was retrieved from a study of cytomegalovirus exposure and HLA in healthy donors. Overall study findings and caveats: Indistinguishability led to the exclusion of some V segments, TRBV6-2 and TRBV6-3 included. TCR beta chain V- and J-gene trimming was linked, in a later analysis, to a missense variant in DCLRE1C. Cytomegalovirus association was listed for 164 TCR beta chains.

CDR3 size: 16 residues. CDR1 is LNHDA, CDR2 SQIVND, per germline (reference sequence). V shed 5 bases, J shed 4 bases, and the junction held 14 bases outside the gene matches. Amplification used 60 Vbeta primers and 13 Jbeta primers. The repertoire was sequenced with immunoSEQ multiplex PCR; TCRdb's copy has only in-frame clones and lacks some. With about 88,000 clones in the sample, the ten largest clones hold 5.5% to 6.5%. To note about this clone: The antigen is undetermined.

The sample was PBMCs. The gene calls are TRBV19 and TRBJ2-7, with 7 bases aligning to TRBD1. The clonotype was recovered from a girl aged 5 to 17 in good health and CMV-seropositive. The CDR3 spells CASSVSITGAFYEQYF. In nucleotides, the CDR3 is TGTGCCAGTAGTGTAAGCATAACAGGGGCCTTTTACGAGCAGTACTTC.